Listed below are T cell receptor beta chains from one sample, sequenced in a study of blood T cells in healthy people across ages. One entry per CDR3 protein results from TCRdb running MiXCR on the 5' RACE reads. The top ten hold approximately 14% of the sample, which has 630,000 or so distinct CDR3 sequences, 25% to 30% seen once. Sequenced: blood. These receptors were collected from a woman aged 80 or over in good health. The CDR3 runs from the conserved cysteine through the conserved F or W. D genes are given only for firm matches. Expanded clones are given a class, and other clones once, few, many or no size at all.

v_call	d_call	j_call	cdr3_length	clone_size	cdr3_nt	cdr3_aa
TRBV28	.	TRBJ2-7	16	many	TGTGCCAGCAGTGGCTCCGACAGAGGAGTTAACTACGAGCAGTACTTC	CASSGSDRGVNYEQYF
TRBV7-2	.	TRBJ2-7	16	.	TGTGCCAGCAGCCCCGGACTGGGGGGCCGGGCCTACGAGCAGTACTTC	CASSPGLGGRAYEQYF
TRBV6-5	TRBD1	TRBJ1-2	16	many	TGTGCCAGCAGGGGGCCGGGACAGGGGGCGTACTATGGCTACACCTTC	CASRGPGQGAYYGYTF
TRBV27	TRBD1	TRBJ2-2	14	many	TGTGCCAGCAGTGCAAACAGGGGAACCGGGGAGCTGTTTTTT	CASSANRGTGELFF
TRBV12-5	.	TRBJ2-1	16	.	TGTGCTAGTGGTTTGGTACCGGGCGGCTTCTACAATGAGCAGTTCTTC	CASGLVPGGFYNEQFF
TRBV12-3/TRBV12-4	TRBD1	TRBJ2-4	13	.	TGTGCCAGCAAGCGACAGGGTATCTACGGGCAGAACTTC	CASKRQGIYGQNF
TRBV24-1	.	TRBJ1-2	13	.	TGTGCCACCAGTGACCCCCATGACTATGGCTACACCTTC	CATSDPHDYGYTF
TRBV7-8	.	TRBJ1-1	14	.	TGTGCCAGCAGCCCCAGGGCGCCGAACACTGAAGCTTTCTTT	CASSPRAPNTEAFF
TRBV7-2	.	TRBJ2-7	15	.	TGTGCCAGCAGCTTAAGCGCGGTGAGCTCCTACGAGCAGTACTTC	CASSLSAVSSYEQYF
TRBV3-1	.	TRBJ1-2	15	.	TGTGCCAGCAGCCAGACAGGAAGAAGGAACTATGGCTACACCTTC	CASSQTGRRNYGYTF
TRBV7-3	TRBD1	TRBJ1-4	14	few	TGTGCCAGCAGCTCTACAGGGGGCTTTGAAAAACTGTTTTTT	CASSSTGGFEKLFF
TRBV3-1	TRBD2	TRBJ2-7	13	once	TGTGCCAGCTGGTCGGGAGGGCTCTACGAGCAGTACTTC	CASWSGGLYEQYF
TRBV20-1	.	TRBJ2-3	14	many	TGCAGTGCCGGACAGCAACCCCGCACAGATACGCAGTATTTT	CSAGQQPRTDTQYF
TRBV4-2	.	TRBJ2-1	16	.	TGTGCCAGCAGCCAAGATTTGGCAGGGGTTTACAATGAGCAGTTCTTC	CASSQDLAGVYNEQFF
TRBV7-2	.	TRBJ2-7	14	many	TGTGCCAGCAGCCAGGACTTTTCCGCCTACGAGCAGTACTTC	CASSQDFSAYEQYF
TRBV11-2	TRBD1	TRBJ1-2	14	once	TGTGCCAGCAGCTTAGCAGGGGGAAATTATGGCGACACCTTC	CASSLAGGNYGDTF
TRBV12-3/TRBV12-4	TRBD1	TRBJ1-2	14	few	TGTGCCAGCAGTTCATCAGGGGGCTGCGATGGCTACACCTTC	CASSSSGGCDGYTF
TRBV5-5	.	TRBJ2-1	15	many	TGTGCCAGCAGCCGCCTCGGACAAACCTACAATGAGCAGTTCTTC	CASSRLGQTYNEQFF
TRBV20-1	.	TRBJ2-1	13	.	TGCAGTGCTATGACTAGCTCCTACAATGAGCAGTTCTTC	CSAMTSSYNEQFF
TRBV6-1	.	TRBJ1-4	14	.	TGTGCCAGCAGTGAAAGCAGGGCAAGGGAAAAACTGTTTTTT	CASSESRAREKLFF
TRBV7-2	TRBD1	TRBJ2-7	14	.	TGTGCCAGCAGCTTCCGTCGAACAGGGGACGAGCAGTACTTC	CASSFRRTGDEQYF
TRBV7-9	.	TRBJ1-5	14	many	TGTGCCAGCAGCTTAAAGGGGGACAATCAGCCCCAGCATTTT	CASSLKGDNQPQHF
TRBV6-2/TRBV6-3	TRBD1	TRBJ2-4	15	many	TGTGCCAGCAGAAAGACAGGGTACGCCAAAAACATTCAGTACTTC	CASRKTGYAKNIQYF
TRBV7-2	TRBD1	TRBJ2-7	19	many	TGTGCCAGCAGCTTACGGGGGTGGGGGAGACAGGGGCCAAGCTACGAGCAGTACTTC	CASSLRGWGRQGPSYEQYF
TRBV30	.	TRBJ2-6	15	.	TGTGCCCGGAGTGTCGGGAACTCTGGGGCCAACGTCCGGACTTTC	CARSVGNSGANVRTF
TRBV5-1	.	TRBJ2-3	14	many	TGCGCCAGCAGCCGGACTGATCGCGCAGATACGCAGTATTTT	CASSRTDRADTQYF
TRBV30	.	TRBJ1-1	11	few	TGTGCCTGGAGTAAGAACACTGAAGCTTTCTTT	CAWSKNTEAFF
TRBV20-1	TRBD1	TRBJ2-1	13	.	TGCAGTGCTAGTAGGCCAGGGGGAAATGAGCAGTTCTTC	CSASRPGGNEQFF
TRBV15	.	TRBJ2-2	14	many	TGTGCCACCAGCAGAGAACCCAACACCGGGGAGCTGTTTTTT	CATSREPNTGELFF
TRBV29-1	.	TRBJ2-7	12	many	TGCAGCGTTGGTAGACAGAACTACGAGCAGTACTTC	CSVGRQNYEQYF
TRBV7-2	.	TRBJ1-2	14	few	TGTGCCAGCAGCTTTCAGGGAAGAAACTATGGCTACACCTTC	CASSFQGRNYGYTF
TRBV7-3	.	TRBJ2-1	14	many	TGTGCCAGCAGCATCCGGTGGGGGACCGATGAGCAGTTCTTC	CASSIRWGTDEQFF
TRBV20-1	.	TRBJ2-2	15	few	TGCAGTGCTAGAGATAACAGAAAGAACACCGGGGAGCTGTTTTTT	CSARDNRKNTGELFF
TRBV3-1	.	TRBJ2-5	11	few	TGTGCCAGCAGCCGAACAGGTCAGGCGTACTTC	CASSRTGQAYF
TRBV5-1	.	TRBJ1-1	13	few	TGCGCCAGCAGCTTGGGAGCGGCAGGGCGGGCTTTCTTT	CASSLGAAGRAFF
TRBV4-3	.	TRBJ1-2	14	few	TGCACCAGCAGCCAAGATTCACAGGGAAATAGCTACACCTTC	CTSSQDSQGNSYTF
TRBV6-2/TRBV6-3	TRBD2	TRBJ2-5	15	many	TGTGCCAGCAGTTTCCAGCGGGGGGGCGTAGAGACCCAGTACTTC	CASSFQRGGVETQYF
TRBV6-5	.	TRBJ2-6	17	.	TGTGCCAGCAGTTTGTTAGCGGAACTCTCTGGGGCCAACGTCCTGATTTTC	CASSLLAELSGANVLIF
TRBV6-1	.	TRBJ1-1	16	many	TGTGCCAGCAGTGAAGAGCGGCTTGCACGTCTCGAGGGGGCTTTCTTT	CASSEERLARLEGAFF
TRBV5-1	.	TRBJ1-1	14	few	TGCGCCAGCAGCGAGGGACGGGGAAGCACTGAAGCTTTCTTT	CASSEGRGSTEAFF
TRBV15	.	TRBJ1-1	14	.	TGTGCCACCAGCAGGGGACTTGTAGGGACTGAAGCTTTCTTT	CATSRGLVGTEAFF
TRBV6-6	.	TRBJ2-1	12	many	TGTGCCAGCAGTTACGGGCGCCGTGAGCAGTTCTTC	CASSYGRREQFF
TRBV6-1	.	TRBJ2-3	18	.	TGTGCCAGCAGTGAAGGGACCGCGGTGGGGATGGGCACAGATACGCAGTATTTT	CASSEGTAVGMGTDTQYF
TRBV30	TRBD1	TRBJ2-3	14	.	TGTGCCCGGAGTTCAGACAGGGACACAGATACGCAGTATTTT	CARSSDRDTDTQYF
TRBV29-1	.	TRBJ2-5	11	.	TGCAGCGTTGTTTTCGGAGGGACCCAGTACTTC	CSVVFGGTQYF